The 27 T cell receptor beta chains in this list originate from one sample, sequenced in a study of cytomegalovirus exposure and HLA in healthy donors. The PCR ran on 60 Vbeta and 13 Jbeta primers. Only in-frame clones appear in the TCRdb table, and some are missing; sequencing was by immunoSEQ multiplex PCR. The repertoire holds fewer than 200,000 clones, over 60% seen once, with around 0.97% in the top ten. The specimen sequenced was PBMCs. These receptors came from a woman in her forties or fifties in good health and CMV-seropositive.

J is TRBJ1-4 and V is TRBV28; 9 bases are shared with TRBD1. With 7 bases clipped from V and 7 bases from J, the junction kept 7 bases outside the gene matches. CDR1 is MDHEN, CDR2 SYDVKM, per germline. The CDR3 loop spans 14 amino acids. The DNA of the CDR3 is TGTGCCAGCACCTTAGGGACAGGGAGTGAAAAACTGTTTTTT. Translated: CASTLGTGSEKLFF.

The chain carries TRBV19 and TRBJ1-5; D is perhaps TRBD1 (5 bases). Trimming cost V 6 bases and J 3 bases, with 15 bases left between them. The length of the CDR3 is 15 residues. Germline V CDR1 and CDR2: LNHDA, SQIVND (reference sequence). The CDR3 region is CASREQDIPNQPQHF. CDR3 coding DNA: TGTGCCAGTAGAGAACAGGATATCCCCAATCAGCCCCAGCATTTT.

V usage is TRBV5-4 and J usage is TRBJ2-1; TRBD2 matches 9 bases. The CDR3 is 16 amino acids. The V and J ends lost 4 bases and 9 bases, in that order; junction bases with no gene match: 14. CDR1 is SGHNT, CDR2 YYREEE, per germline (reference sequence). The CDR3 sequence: CASSPFGSGGQGEQFF. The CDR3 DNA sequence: TGTGCCAGCAGCCCTTTTGGAAGCGGGGGGCAGGGTGAGCAGTTCTTC.

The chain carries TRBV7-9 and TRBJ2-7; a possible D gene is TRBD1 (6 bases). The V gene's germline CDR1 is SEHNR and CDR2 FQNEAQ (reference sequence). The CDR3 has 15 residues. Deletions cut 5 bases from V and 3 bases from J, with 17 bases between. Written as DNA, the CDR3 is TGTGCCAGCAGCGCCCGGTCAGGGGAAGGCTACGAGCAGTACTTC. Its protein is CASSARSGEGYEQYF.

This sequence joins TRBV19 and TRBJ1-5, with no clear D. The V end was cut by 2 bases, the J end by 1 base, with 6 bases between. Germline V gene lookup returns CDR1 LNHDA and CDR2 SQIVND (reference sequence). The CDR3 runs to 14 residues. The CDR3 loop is CASSIWASNQPQHF. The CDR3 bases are TGTGCCAGTAGTATATGGGCCAGCAATCAGCCCCAGCATTTT.

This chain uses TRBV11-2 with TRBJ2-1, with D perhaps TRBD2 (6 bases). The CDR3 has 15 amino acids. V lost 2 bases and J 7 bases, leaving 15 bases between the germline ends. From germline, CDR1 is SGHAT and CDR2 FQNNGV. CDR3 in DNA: TGTGCCAGCAGCTTACACACCGGGAGAGGGAATGAGCAGTTCTTC. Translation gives CASSLHTGRGNEQFF.

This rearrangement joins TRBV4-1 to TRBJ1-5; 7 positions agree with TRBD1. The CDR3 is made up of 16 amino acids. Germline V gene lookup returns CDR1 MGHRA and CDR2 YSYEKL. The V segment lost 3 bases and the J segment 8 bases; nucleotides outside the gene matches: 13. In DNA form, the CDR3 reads TGCGCCAGCAGCCAGATTACGACAGGGAGTTTAGAGCCCCAGCATTTT. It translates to CASSQITTGSLEPQHF.

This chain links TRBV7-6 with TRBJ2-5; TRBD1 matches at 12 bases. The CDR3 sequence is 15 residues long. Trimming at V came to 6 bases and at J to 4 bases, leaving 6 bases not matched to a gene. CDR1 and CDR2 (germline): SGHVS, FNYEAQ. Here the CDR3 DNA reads TGTGCCAGCAGGTCAAGGGACAGGGGGCTAGAGACCCAGTACTTC. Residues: CASRSRDRGLETQYF. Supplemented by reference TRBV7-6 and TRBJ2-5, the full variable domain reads GAGVSQSPRYKVTKRGQDVALRCDPISGHVSLYWYRQALGQGPEFLTYFNYEAQQDKSGLPNDRFSAERPEGSISTLTIQRTEQRDSAMYRCASRSRDRGLETQYFGPGTRLLVL.

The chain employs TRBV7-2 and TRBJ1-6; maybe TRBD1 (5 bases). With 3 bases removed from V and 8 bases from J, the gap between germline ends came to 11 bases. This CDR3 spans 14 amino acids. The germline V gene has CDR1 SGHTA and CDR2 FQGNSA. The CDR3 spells CASSFRGTDSPLHF. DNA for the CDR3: TGTGCCAGCAGCTTCCGGGGGACGGATTCACCCCTCCACTTT.

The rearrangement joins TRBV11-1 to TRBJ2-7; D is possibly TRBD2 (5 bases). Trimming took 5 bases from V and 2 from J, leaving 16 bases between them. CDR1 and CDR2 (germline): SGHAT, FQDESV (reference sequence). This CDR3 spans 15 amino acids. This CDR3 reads CASSVEAIFPYEQYF. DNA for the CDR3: TGTGCCAGCAGCGTGGAGGCCATCTTCCCCTACGAGCAGTACTTC.

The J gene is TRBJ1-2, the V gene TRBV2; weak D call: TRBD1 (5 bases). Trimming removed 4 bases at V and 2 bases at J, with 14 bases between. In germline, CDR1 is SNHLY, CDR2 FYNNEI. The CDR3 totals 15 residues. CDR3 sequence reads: CASSARPGENYGYTF. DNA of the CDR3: TGTGCCAGCAGTGCTCGCCCGGGGGAGAACTATGGCTACACCTTC.

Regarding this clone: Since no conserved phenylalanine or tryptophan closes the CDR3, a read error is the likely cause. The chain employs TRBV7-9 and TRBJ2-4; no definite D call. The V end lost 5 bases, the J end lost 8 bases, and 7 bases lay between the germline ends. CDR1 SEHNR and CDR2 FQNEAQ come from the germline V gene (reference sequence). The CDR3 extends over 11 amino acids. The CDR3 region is CASSPDDIQYL. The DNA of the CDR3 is TGTGCCAGCAGCCCAGATGACATTCAGTACCTC.

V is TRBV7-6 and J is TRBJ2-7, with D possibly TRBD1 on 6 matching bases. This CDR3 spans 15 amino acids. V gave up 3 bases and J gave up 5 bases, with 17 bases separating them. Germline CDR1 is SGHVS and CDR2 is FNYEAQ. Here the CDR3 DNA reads TGTGCCAGCAGCTTGTGGGGGCAGGGTGACGACGAGCAGTACTTC. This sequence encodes CASSLWGQGDDEQYF. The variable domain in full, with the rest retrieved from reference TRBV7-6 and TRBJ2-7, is GAGVSQSPRYKVTKRGQDVALRCDPISGHVSLYWYRQALGQGPEFLTYFNYEAQQDKSGLPNDRFSAERPEGSISTLTIQRTEQRDSAMYRCASSLWGQGDDEQYFGPGTRLTVT.

CDR3 residues: CASSQDEERGKYRQFF. Here the CDR3 DNA reads TGTGCCAGCAGCCAAGATGAGGAGCGGGGGAAATATCGGCAGTTCTTC. This chain connects TRBV4-2 to TRBJ2-1; 8 bases fit TRBD2. The CDR3 totals 16 residues. Losses at the gene ends were 0 bases for V and 12 bases for J; bases not matched to a gene: 13. Germline V CDR1 and CDR2: LGHNA, YNFKEQ.

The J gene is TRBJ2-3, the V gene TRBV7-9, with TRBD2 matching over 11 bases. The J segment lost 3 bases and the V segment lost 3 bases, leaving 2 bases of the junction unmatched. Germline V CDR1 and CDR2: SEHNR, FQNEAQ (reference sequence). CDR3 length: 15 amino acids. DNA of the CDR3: TGTGCCAGCAGCTTTACTAGCGGGAGAACAGATACGCAGTATTTT. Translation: CASSFTSGRTDTQYF.

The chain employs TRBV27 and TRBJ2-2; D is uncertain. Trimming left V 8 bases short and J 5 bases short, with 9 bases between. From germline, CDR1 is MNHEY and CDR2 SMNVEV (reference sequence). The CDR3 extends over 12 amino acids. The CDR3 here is CASAPRTGELFF. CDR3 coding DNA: TGTGCCAGCGCCCCTAGAACCGGGGAGCTGTTTTTT.

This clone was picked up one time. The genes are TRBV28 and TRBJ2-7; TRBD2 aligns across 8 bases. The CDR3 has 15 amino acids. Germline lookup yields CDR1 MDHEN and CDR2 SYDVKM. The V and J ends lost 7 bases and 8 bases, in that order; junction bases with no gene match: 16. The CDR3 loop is CASTHRGLELWKQYF. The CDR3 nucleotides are TGTGCCAGCACCCACCGGGGACTAGAACTCTGGAAGCAGTACTTC.

CDR3 DNA: TGTGCCACCAGCAGAGAGAGGGGACAGGGTGGTATTTCCATCTACGAGCAGTACTTC. It yields the protein CATSRERGQGGISIYEQYF. The J gene is TRBJ2-7, the V gene TRBV15, with TRBD1 identical over 9 bases. The CDR3 is 19 amino acids. Trimming cost V 0 bases and J 3 bases; bases outside gene matches: 15. Germline V gives CDR1 LNHNV, CDR2 YYDKDF (reference sequence).

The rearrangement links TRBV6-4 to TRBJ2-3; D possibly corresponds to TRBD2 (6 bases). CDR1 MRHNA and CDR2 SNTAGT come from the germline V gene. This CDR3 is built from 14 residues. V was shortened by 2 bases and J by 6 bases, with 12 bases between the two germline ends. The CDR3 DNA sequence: TGTGCCAGCAGTGACGCGGGGCCTGGGGATACGCAGTATTTT. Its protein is CASSDAGPGDTQYF.

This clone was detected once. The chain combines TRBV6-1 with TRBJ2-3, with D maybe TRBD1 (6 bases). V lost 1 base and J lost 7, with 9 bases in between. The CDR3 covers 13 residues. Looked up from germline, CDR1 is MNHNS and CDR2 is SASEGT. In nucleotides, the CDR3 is TGTGCCAGCAGTGAAGGCAGGGGAAATACGCAGTATTTT. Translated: CASSEGRGNTQYF.

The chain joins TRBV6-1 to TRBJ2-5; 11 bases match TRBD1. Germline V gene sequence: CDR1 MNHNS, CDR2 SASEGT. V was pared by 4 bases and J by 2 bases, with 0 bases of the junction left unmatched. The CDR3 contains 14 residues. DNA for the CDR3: TGTGCCAGCAGTGGGGACAGGGGGCAAGAGACCCAGTACTTC. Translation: CASSGDRGQETQYF.

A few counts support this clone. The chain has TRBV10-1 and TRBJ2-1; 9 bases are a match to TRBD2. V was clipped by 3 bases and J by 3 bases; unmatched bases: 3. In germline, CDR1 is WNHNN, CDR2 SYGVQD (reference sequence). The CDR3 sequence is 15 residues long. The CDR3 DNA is TGCGCCAGCAGTGACGAAGCGGGGGGCTACAATGAGCAGTTCTTC. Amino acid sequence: CASSDEAGGYNEQFF.

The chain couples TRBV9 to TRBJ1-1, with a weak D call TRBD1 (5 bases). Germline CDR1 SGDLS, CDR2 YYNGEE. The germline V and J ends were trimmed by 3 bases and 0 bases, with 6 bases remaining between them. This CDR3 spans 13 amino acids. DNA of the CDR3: TGTGCCAGCAGCGAACAGGTGAACACTGAAGCTTTCTTT. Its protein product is CASSEQVNTEAFF.

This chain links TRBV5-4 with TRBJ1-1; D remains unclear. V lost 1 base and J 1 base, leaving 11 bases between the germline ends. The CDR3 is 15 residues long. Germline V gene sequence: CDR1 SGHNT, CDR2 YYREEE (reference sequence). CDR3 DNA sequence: TGTGCCAGCAGCTTGACGGGGAGATCGAACACTGAAGCTTTCTTT. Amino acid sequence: CASSLTGRSNTEAFF.

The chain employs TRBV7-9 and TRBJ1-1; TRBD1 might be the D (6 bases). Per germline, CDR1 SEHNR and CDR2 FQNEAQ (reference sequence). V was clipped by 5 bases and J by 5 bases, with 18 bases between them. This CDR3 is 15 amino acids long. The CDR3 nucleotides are TGTGCCAGCAGCCTACTTAACACGGACAGAACTGAAGCTTTCTTT. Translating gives CASSLLNTDRTEAFF.

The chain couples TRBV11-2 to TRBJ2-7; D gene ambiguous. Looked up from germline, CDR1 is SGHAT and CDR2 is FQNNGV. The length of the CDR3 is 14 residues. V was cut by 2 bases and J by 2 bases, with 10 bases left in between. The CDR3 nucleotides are TGTGCCAGCAGCTTATTTAGTCCGCCCTACGAGCAGTACTTC. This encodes CASSLFSPPYEQYF.

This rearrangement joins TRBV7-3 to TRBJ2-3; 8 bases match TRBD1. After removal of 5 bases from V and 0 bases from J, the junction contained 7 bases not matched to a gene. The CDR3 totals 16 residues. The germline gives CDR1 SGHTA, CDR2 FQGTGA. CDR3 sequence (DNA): TGTGCCAGCAGCATCCCGACAGGGGCGAGCACAGATACGCAGTATTTT. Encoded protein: CASSIPTGASTDTQYF.